The next 20 T cell receptor beta chains were all read from a single sample in a study of T cell responses to AZD1222 COVID-19 vaccine. The repertoire was sequenced with immunoSEQ multiplex PCR; TCRdb's copy has only in-frame clones and lacks some. Among fewer than 150,000 clones listed, around 87% were seen once. Sequencing used peripheral blood, obtained on day 0 of AZD1222 vaccination. All receptors derive from an adult in good health.

V and J are TRBV13 and TRBJ2-7, with 11 nucleotides matching TRBD1. The CDR3 is 14 amino acids. Germline values: CDR1 PRHDT, CDR2 FYEKMQ (reference sequence). V was clipped by 4 bases and J by 3 bases; unmatched bases: 2. Here the CDR3 reads CASSSGQGGYEQYF. The CDR3 DNA sequence: TGTGCCAGCAGCTCGGGACAGGGGGGCTACGAGCAGTACTTC.

The rearrangement uses TRBV6-5 and TRBJ1-1; D ambiguous. CDR3 size: 14 residues. Germline CDR1 is MNHEY and CDR2 is SVGAGI. V lost 0 bases, J lost 7 bases, and 12 bases lay in between. As DNA, the CDR3 is TGTGCCAGCAGTTACTCGGGTCAGAACTATGAAGCTTTCTTT. Protein product: CASSYSGQNYEAFF.

V is TRBV19 and J is TRBJ1-6; TRBD1 agrees at 7 bases. The V gene's germline CDR1 is LNHDA and CDR2 SQIVND (reference sequence). The V and J ends lost 6 bases and 9 bases, in that order; junction bases with no gene match: 8. CDR3 length: 14 amino acids. This CDR3 reads CASRPDRDISPLHF. CDR3 nucleotide sequence: TGTGCCAGTAGGCCCGACAGGGACATTTCACCCCTCCACTTT.

This chain links TRBV6-6 with TRBJ1-3; D is unresolved. The V end lost 6 bases, the J end lost 1 base, and 13 bases lay between the germline ends. CDR3 length: 15 amino acids. Germline-derived CDR1 and CDR2 are MNHNY and SVGAGI (reference sequence). The CDR3: CASSLTRISGNTIYF. The CDR3 DNA reads as TGTGCCAGCAGCCTAACAAGGATATCTGGAAACACCATATATTTT.

The rearrangement uses TRBV19 and TRBJ1-6, with unresolved D. Between the trimmed V and J ends, which lost 3 bases and 5 bases, there was a span of 8 bases. Germline-derived CDR1 and CDR2 are LNHDA and SQIVND (reference sequence). This CDR3 spans 14 amino acids. The CDR3 sequence: CASSIGTNNSPLHF. CDR3 sequence (DNA): TGTGCCAGTAGTATTGGAACGAATAATTCACCCCTCCACTTT.

This rearrangement joins TRBV12-3 or TRBV12-4 to TRBJ2-5, with a weak D call TRBD2 (5 bases). The CDR3 extends over 13 amino acids. V was shortened by 7 bases and J by 4 bases, with 13 bases between the two germline ends. As DNA, the CDR3 is TGTGCCAGCACCCTGGGAGTAGGAGAGACCCAGTACTTC. Amino acids: CASTLGVGETQYF.

CDR3 amino acids: CASLVGGANLGEQYF. DNA for the CDR3: TGTGCCAGCCTAGTCGGGGGGGCGAATCTGGGCGAGCAGTACTTC. This chain connects TRBV28 to TRBJ2-7, with 8 bases lining up with TRBD2. V shed 8 bases, J shed 6 bases, and the junction held 15 bases outside the gene matches. Germline values: CDR1 MDHEN, CDR2 SYDVKM. The CDR3 consists of 15 residues. The entire variable domain, with the rest obtained from reference TRBV28 and TRBJ2-7, is as follows: DVKVTQSSRYLVKRTGEKVFLECVQDMDHENMFWYRQDPGLGLRLIYFSYDVKMKEKGDIPEGYSVSREKKERFSLILESASTNQTSMYLCASLVGGANLGEQYFGPGTRLTVT.

The V and J genes are TRBV10-3 and TRBJ1-2; D unresolved. Deletions cut 2 bases from V and 4 bases from J, with 11 bases between. The CDR3 extends over 14 amino acids. Per germline, CDR1 ENHRY and CDR2 SYGVKD. CDR3 region: CAISEASLGYGYTF. The CDR3 bases are TGTGCCATCAGTGAGGCATCCCTCGGCTATGGCTACACCTTC.

This CDR3 is CASSQSPLQGILGGGATNEKLFF. In DNA form, the CDR3 reads TGTGCCAGCAGCCAATCGCCTCTACAGGGGATACTCGGTGGTGGAGCAACTAATGAAAAACTGTTTTTT. This chain links TRBV4-2 with TRBJ1-4; 7 bases agree with TRBD1. Germline V gene data show CDR1 as LGHNA and CDR2 as YNFKEQ. CDR3 length: 23 residues. V gave up 2 bases and J gave up 0 bases; unmatched junction bases: 24.

The chain has TRBV11-3 and TRBJ2-3, with 7 bases fitting TRBD2. With V trimmed by 5 bases and J by 4 bases, 6 bases remained unmatched. The germline gives CDR1 SGHNT, CDR2 YENEEA. This CDR3 has 14 amino acids. CDR3 sequence (DNA): TGTGCCAGCAGCACTGGACTAGTGGCAGATACGCAGTATTTT. Protein sequence: CASSTGLVADTQYF. Full variable domain (missing parts from reference TRBV11-3 and TRBJ2-3): EAGVVQSPRYKIIEKKQPVAFWCNPISGHNTLYWYLQNLGQGPELLIRYENEEAVDDSQLPKDRFSAERLKGVDSTLKIQPAELGDSAVYLCASSTGLVADTQYFGPGTRLTVL.

The chain has TRBV5-1 and TRBJ2-7; D is possibly TRBD1 (5 bases). From germline, CDR1 is SGHRS and CDR2 YFSETQ. The CDR3 covers 14 residues. V shed 4 bases and J shed 0 bases, with 11 bases lying between them. The CDR3 sequence: CASSPDRNSYEQYF. In DNA form, the CDR3 reads TGCGCCAGCAGCCCTGACAGAAACTCCTACGAGCAGTACTTC.

This rearrangement joins TRBV6-5 to TRBJ2-2; 7 bases match TRBD2. V trimming: 2 bases; J trimming: 5 bases; junction bases outside the gene matches: 5. In germline, CDR1 is MNHEY, CDR2 SVGAGI. CDR3 length: 15 residues. DNA for the CDR3: TGTGCCAGCAGTTACCAAGCGGGGACGACCGGGGAGCTGTTTTTT. The encoded protein is CASSYQAGTTGELFF.

A few counts support this clone. The gene calls are TRBV7-2 and TRBJ1-6; perhaps TRBD1 as D (6 bases). The CDR3 totals 14 residues. V lost 1 base and J 15 bases, leaving 16 bases between the germline ends. Per the germline V gene, CDR1 is SGHTA and CDR2 is FQGNSA. CDR3 sequence: CASSLVARGIDLHF. The DNA of the CDR3 is TGTGCCAGCAGCTTAGTAGCCAGGGGAATAGACCTCCACTTT.

The chain links TRBV11-3 to TRBJ2-1, with 16 bases matching TRBD2. Germline-derived CDR1 and CDR2 are SGHNT and YENEEA. V lost 5 bases to trimming and J lost 0 bases; unmatched junction nucleotides: 4. This CDR3 has 18 residues. Here the CDR3 DNA reads TGTGCCAGCAGCCCGGGACTAGCGGGGGGGAGCTCCTACAATGAGCAGTTCTTC. This translates into CASSPGLAGGSSYNEQFF.

This sequence joins TRBV19 and TRBJ1-2; D is unclear. Germline V lookup: CDR1 LNHDA, CDR2 SQIVND (reference sequence). V was clipped by 7 bases and J by 7 bases, with 16 bases between them. The CDR3 length is 13 residues. The CDR3 reads CASTMDQVGGYTF. CDR3 in DNA: TGTGCCAGTACTATGGATCAAGTCGGTGGCTACACCTTC.

Details on this clone: The sample has other DNA sequences that encode this CDR3 too. V and J are TRBV29-1 and TRBJ2-7; 7 positions agree with TRBD1. Trimming took 4 bases from V and 0 from J; bases not matched to a gene: 0. The CDR3 spans 12 residues. The V gene's germline CDR1 is SQVTM and CDR2 ANQGSEA. The CDR3 region has the DNA TGCAGCGTTGGGGACAGCTCCTACGAGCAGTACTTC. This translates into CSVGDSSYEQYF.

The chain combines TRBV3-1 (or the pseudogene TRBV3-2) with TRBJ1-5, with D unresolved. There are 12 residues in the CDR3. The germline gives CDR1 LGHDT, CDR2 YNNKEL (reference sequence). V was clipped by 1 base and J by 5 bases, with 3 bases between them. CDR3 DNA: TGTGCCAGCAGCCAAGGGTATCAGCCCCAGCATTTT. Its translation: CASSQGYQPQHF.

The chain recombines TRBV11-2 with TRBJ1-3, with D possibly matching TRBD1 (5 bases). Germline-derived CDR1 and CDR2 are SGHAT and FQNNGV. V was clipped by 3 bases and J by 0 bases, with 21 bases between them. CDR3 length: 19 amino acids. The CDR3, as DNA: TGTGCCAGCAGCTTCCCGAGGGGTCGGAAGCTTCCCTCTGGAAACACCATATATTTT. Amino acids: CASSFPRGRKLPSGNTIYF.

The chain uses TRBV28 and TRBJ1-4; TRBD1 might be the D (6 bases). Germline-derived CDR1 and CDR2 are MDHEN and SYDVKM. V lost 3 bases and J 0 bases, leaving 11 bases between the germline ends. The CDR3 loop spans 16 amino acids. The CDR3 protein is CASSFSHRATNEKLFF. The CDR3 DNA reads TGTGCCAGCAGTTTCTCACACAGGGCAACTAATGAAAAACTGTTTTTT.

The chain uses TRBV6-5 and TRBJ2-5, with D tentatively TRBD1 (6 bases). The CDR3 covers 14 residues. V gave up 6 bases and J gave up 5 bases, with 16 bases separating them. CDR1 MNHEY and CDR2 SVGAGI come from the germline V gene. This CDR3 is CASSPDRIRETQYF. CDR3 DNA: TGTGCCAGCAGCCCCGACAGGATTCGGGAGACCCAGTACTTC.